These T cell receptor beta chains were read from a single sample in a study of blood T cell repertoires in COVID-19. Libraries were prepared by immunoSEQ multiplex PCR; TCRdb keeps only in-frame clonotypes and omits some of them. The sample has 180,000 or so clones; under 85% are singletons. The sequenced sample consisted of peripheral blood. These receptors all come from a man in his 60s who had recovered from COVID-19. Both conserved end residues are trimmed from each CDR3. Fields, in order: clone size, V gene, CDR3 protein. Clone size is not always given. Where it is, it says once, few, many or a class for expanded clones.

.,TRBV12-3/TRBV12-4,ASRGGIQQPQH
.,TRBV7-3,ASRLDTNTEAF
.,TRBV9,ASSGTSGTNTGELF
.,TRBV11-1,ASSLGTGQKQY
.,TRBV7-9,ASSLAGDSLSYT
.,TRBV25-1,ASRGQGSFYGYT
.,TRBV15,ATSRGGTGVEAF
.,TRBV3-1/TRBV3-2,ASSQGDRGQGYT
.,TRBV27,ASSLTGGFSTNEKLF
.,TRBV19,ATNPGGVETQY
.,TRBV5-6,ASSSRGLSGPQH
.,TRBV6-5,ASRRGRPMNTEAF
.,TRBV10-3,AISEPGLAGDSTDTQY
.,TRBV4-2,ASSQWQTGEVRFRDTGELF
few,TRBV6-2/TRBV6-3,ASSYYASGNTDTQY
.,TRBV24-1,ATSDFLGQGRQY
.,TRBV14,ASSQVTRYNEQF
once,TRBV3-1/TRBV3-2,ASSQRDRANEQF
.,TRBV6-1,ASSEWGRVVSGNTIY
once,TRBV19,ASRGQGANYGYT
.,TRBV29-1,SASQGEQPQH
.,TRBV7-3,ASSFRGGDEQY
.,TRBV27,ASSFATSSYEQY
.,TRBV10-3,AISESRTGGSGNTIY
.,TRBV12-3/TRBV12-4,ASSLWGDTEAF
.,TRBV2,ASSYVDRTYGYT
once,TRBV5-4,ASSFSGETSYEQY
.,TRBV6-2/TRBV6-3,ASSSPGHRPGNTIY
.,TRBV5-1,ASSLDAGPSTDTQY
.,TRBV2,ASSGPGDRYQSRYST
.,TRBV27,ASSAHVAGGRDTQY
.,TRBV9,ASSVGRPGELF
.,TRBV11-3,ASSSSGRDYNEQF
.,TRBV18,ASSPRDRGTGELF
.,TRBV11-2,ASSLAGQGVYGYT
few,TRBV7-3,ASGEGSGNTIY
.,TRBV4-1,ASSQVLLTSGKQY
.,TRBV4-3,ASSPDSGQGYQPQH
.,TRBV18,ASSTSGQGDGKGYT
.,TRBV11-2,ASSLSSRGNTEAF
many,TRBV11-2,ASSDYRGEAKNIQY
.,TRBV3-1/TRBV3-2,ASSPDRGDGYT